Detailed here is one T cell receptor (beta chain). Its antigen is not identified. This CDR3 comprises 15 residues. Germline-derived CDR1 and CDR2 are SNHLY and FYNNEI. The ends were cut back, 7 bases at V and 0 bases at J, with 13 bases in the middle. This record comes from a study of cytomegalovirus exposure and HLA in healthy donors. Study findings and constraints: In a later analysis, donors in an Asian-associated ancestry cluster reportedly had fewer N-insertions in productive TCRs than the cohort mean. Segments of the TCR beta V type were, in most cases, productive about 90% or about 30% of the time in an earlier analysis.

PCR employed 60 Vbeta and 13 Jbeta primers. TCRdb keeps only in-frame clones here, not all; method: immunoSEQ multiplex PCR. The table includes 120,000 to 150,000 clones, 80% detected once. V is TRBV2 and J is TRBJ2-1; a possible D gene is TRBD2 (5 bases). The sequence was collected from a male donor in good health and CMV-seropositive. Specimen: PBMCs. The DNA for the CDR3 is TGTGCCAGCACTAAGGAGCGGACCTCCTACAATGAGCAGTTCTTC. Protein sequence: CASTKERTSYNEQFF.